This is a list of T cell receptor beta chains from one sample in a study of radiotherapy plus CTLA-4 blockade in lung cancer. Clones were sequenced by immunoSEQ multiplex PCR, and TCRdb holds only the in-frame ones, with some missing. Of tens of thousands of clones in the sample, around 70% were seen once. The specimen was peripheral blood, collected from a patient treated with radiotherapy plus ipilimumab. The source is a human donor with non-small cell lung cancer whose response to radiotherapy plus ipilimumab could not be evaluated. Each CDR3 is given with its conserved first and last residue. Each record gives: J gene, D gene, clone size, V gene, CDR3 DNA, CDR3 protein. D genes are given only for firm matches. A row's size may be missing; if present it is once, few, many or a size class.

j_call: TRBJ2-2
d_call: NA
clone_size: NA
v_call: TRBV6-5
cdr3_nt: TGTGCCAGCAGTTACGAGTATCGTCACCCCACCGGGGAGCTGTTTTTT
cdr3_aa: CASSYEYRHPTGELFF

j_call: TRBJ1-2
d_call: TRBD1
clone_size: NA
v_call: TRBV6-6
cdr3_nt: TGTGCCAGCAGTTACTCCACACAGGGGGCCGTCTATGGCTACACCTTC
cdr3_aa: CASSYSTQGAVYGYTF

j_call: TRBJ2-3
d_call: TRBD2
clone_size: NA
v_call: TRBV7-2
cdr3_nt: TGTGCCAGCAGCCCCGGACTAGCGGGAGATACGCAGTATTTT
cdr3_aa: CASSPGLAGDTQYF

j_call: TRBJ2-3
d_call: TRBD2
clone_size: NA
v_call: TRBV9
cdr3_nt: TGTGCCAGCACCCCGGGAGGGAGGGGCAGCACAGATACGCAGTATTTT
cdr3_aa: CASTPGGRGSTDTQYF

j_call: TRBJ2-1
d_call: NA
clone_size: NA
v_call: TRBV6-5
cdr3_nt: TGTGCCAGCAGTGTGACAGCTTACAATGAGCAGTTCTTC
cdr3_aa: CASSVTAYNEQFF

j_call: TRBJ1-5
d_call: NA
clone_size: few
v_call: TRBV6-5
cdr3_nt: TGTGCCAGCAGTTACTCGGGACATAGAGGTCAGCCCCAGCATTTT
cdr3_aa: CASSYSGHRGQPQHF

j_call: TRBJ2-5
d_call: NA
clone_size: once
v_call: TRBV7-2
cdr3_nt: TGTGCCAGCAGCTTCCAGACAGGACAAGAGACCCAGTACTTC
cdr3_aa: CASSFQTGQETQYF

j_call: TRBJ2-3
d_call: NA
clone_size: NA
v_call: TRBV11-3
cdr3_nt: TGTGCCAGCAGCTTTTCGTCAGGAGATACGCAGTATTTT
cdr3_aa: CASSFSSGDTQYF

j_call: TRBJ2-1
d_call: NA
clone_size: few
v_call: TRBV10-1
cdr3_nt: TGCGCCAGCAGTGGACTAGGGTCAAATGAGCAGTTCTTC
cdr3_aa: CASSGLGSNEQFF

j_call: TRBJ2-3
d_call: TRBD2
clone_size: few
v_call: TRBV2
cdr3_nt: TGTGCCAGCAGGGCAACCCGGACTAGCGGGAGCACAGATACGCAGTATTTT
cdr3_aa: CASRATRTSGSTDTQYF

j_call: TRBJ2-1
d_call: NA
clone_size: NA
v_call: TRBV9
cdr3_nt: TGTGCCAGCAGCGTCGGCGGGAATGATGAGCAGTTCTTC
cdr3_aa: CASSVGGNDEQFF

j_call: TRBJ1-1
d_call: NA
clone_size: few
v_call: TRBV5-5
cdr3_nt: TGTGCCAGCAGCCCACTCGGGGTAACGACTGAAGCTTTCTTT
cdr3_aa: CASSPLGVTTEAFF

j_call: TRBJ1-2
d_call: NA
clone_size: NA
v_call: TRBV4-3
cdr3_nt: TGCGCCAGCAGCCAAGGAACTTGGGAGAGAACCTATGGCTACACCTTC
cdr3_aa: CASSQGTWERTYGYTF

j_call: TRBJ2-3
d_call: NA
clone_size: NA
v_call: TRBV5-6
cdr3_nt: TGTGCCAGCAGCTGGGCGGGGACAGTCACAGATACGCAGTATTTT
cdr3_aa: CASSWAGTVTDTQYF

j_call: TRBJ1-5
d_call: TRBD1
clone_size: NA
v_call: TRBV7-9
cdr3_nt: TGTGCCAGCAGCGCTCCAAAAGGACAGGACCGCAATCAGCCCCAGCATTTT
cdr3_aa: CASSAPKGQDRNQPQHF

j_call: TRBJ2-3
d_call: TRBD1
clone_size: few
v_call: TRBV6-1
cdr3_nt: TGTGCCAGCAGTGTTCAGGGGGCTAGCACAGATACGCAGTATTTT
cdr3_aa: CASSVQGASTDTQYF

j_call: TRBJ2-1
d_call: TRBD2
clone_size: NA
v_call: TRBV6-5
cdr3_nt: TGTGCCAGCAGTGCCACGGGGGGGAAAAATGAGCAGTTCTTC
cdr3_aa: CASSATGGKNEQFF

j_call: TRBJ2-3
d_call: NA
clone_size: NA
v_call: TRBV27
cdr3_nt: TGTGCCAGCAGTTTATCGCTCTCCAGGGCAGGGTCTGTAGATACGCAGTATTTT
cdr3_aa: CASSLSLSRAGSVDTQYF

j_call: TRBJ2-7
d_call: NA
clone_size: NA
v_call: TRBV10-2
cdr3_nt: TGCGCCAGCAGCCCCGAGTACGAGCAGTACTTC
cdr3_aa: CASSPEYEQYF

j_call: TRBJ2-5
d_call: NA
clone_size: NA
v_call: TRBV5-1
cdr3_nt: TGCGCCAGCAGCCTGCCTGCGGGGCAGGTGGGAGAGACCCAGTACTTC
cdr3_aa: CASSLPAGQVGETQYF

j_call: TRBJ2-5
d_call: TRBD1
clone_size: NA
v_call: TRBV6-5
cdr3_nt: TGTGCCAGCACTATGGACAGGGGGGAAGAGGGGACCCAGTACTTC
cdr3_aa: CASTMDRGEEGTQYF

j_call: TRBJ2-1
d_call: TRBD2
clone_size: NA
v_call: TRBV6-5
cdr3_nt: TGTGCCAGCAGTAATCTAGCGGGTTCGAGGAATGAGCAGTTCTTC
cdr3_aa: CASSNLAGSRNEQFF

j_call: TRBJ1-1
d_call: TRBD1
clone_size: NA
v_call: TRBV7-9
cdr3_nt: TGTGCCAGCAGCTTAGCCTCGGACAGGGGGCAAACTGAAGCTTTCTTT
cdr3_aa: CASSLASDRGQTEAFF

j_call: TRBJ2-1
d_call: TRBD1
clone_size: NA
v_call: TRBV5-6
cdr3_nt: TGTGCCAGCAGCCAATTTCACGGACAGGGAGGAGGTGAGCAGTTCTTC
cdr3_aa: CASSQFHGQGGGEQFF

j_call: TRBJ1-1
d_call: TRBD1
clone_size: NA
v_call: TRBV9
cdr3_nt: TGTGCCAGCAGCCTACAGGGGCTCAACACTGAAGCTTTCTTT
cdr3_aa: CASSLQGLNTEAFF

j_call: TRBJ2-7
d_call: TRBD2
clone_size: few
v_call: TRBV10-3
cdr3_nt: TGTGCCATCAGCACTAGCGGGAGTCTCGAGCAGTACTTC
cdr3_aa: CAISTSGSLEQYF

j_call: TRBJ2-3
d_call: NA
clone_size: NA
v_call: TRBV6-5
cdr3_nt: TGTGCCAGCAGTGAACCGGGCACAGATACGCAGTATTTT
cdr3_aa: CASSEPGTDTQYF

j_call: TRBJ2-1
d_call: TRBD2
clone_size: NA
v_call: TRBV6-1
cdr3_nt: TGTGCCAGCAGAGTGACTAGCGGGAGTCGGAATGAGCAGTTCTTC
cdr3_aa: CASRVTSGSRNEQFF

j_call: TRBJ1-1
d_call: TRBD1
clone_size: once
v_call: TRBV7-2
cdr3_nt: TGTGCCAGCAGCCCCCATCGACAGGGCCCTGAAGCTTTCTTT
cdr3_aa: CASSPHRQGPEAFF

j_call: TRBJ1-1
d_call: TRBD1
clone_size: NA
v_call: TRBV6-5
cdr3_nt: TGTGCCAGCCGAATTCCGGGACAGGGCCCTGAAGCTTTCTTT
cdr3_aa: CASRIPGQGPEAFF

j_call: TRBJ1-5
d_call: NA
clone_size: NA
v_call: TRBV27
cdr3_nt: TGTGCCAGCAGTTCTCGAACAGGGTCGGGCAATCAGCCCCAGCATTTT
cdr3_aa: CASSSRTGSGNQPQHF

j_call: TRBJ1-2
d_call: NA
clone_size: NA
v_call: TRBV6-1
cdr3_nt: TGTGCCAGCAGTCAGGGAGGCGACTATGGCTACACCTTC
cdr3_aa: CASSQGGDYGYTF

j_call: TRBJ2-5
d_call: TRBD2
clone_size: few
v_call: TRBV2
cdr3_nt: TGTGCCAGCAGTGAACCCAGAGGAGCGGGAGGGGGCGAGACCCAGTACTTC
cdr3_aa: CASSEPRGAGGGETQYF

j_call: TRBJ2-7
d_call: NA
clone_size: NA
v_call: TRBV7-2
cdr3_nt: TGTGCCAGCAGCGCGGGACCGGGCTACGAGCAGTACTTC
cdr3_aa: CASSAGPGYEQYF

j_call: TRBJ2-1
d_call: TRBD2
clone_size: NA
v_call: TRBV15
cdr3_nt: TGTGCCACCAGCAGACGGACTAGCGGTTACAATGAGCAGTTCTTC
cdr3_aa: CATSRRTSGYNEQFF

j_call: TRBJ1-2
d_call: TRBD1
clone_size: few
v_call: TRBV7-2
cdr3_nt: TGTGCCAGCAGCCAAGTCCCCAGGACAGGGGGTAACTATGGCTACACCTTC
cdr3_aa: CASSQVPRTGGNYGYTF

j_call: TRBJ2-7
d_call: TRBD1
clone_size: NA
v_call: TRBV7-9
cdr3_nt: TGTGCCAGCAGCTCTCCGGGACAGGGGGCCTACGAGCAGTACTTC
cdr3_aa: CASSSPGQGAYEQYF

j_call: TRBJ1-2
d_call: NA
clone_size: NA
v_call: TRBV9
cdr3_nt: TGTGCCAGCAGCAGTCACGAGGGCTATGGCTACACCTTC
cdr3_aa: CASSSHEGYGYTF

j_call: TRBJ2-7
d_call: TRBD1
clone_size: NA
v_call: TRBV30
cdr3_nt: TGTGCCTGGAGTGTACCCCCCTTCAGACAGGGTGGATCCTACGAGCAGTACTTC
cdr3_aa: CAWSVPPFRQGGSYEQYF

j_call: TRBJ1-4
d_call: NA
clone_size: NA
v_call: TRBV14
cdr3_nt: TGTGCCAGCAGCCAAGTGCGAGGGCGGGAGGAAAAACTGTTTTTT
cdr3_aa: CASSQVRGREEKLFF

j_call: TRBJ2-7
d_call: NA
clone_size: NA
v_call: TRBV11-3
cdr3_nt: TGTGCCAGCAGCTTTTACGGGAGCGAGCAGTACTTC
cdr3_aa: CASSFYGSEQYF

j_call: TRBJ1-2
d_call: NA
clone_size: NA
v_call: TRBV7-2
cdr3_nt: TGTGCCAGCAGCCTCAGGGCCCTTCGAGGCTACACCTTC
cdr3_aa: CASSLRALRGYTF

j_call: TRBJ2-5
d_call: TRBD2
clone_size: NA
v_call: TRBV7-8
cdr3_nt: TGTGCCAGCAGCTTAGGAAGGACTAGCGGGAGGGCCGCGGGAGAGCAGTACTTC
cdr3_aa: CASSLGRTSGRAAGEQYF

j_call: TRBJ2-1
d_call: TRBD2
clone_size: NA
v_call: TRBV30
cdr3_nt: TGTGCCTGGAGTGTCGGACCTAGCGGGAGCCCAAGCTCCTACAATGAGCAGTTCTTC
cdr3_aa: CAWSVGPSGSPSSYNEQFF

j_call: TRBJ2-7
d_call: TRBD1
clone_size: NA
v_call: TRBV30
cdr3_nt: TGTGCCTGGAGTGAGGGACAGGGTCTCTACGAGCAGTACTTC
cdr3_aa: CAWSEGQGLYEQYF

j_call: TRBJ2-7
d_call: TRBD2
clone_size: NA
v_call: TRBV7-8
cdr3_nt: TGTGCCAGCAGCTTAGATTCTAGCGGAATCTCCTACGAGCAGTACTTC
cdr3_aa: CASSLDSSGISYEQYF

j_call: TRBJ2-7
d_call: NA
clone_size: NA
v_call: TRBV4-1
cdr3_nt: TGCGCCAGCAGCAGCAGGCTGGCCTACGAGCAGTACTTC
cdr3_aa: CASSSRLAYEQYF

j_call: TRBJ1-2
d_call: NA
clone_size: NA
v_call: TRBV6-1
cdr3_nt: TGTGCCAGCAGGACAGGTCGAGGAAACTATGGCTACACCTTC
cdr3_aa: CASRTGRGNYGYTF

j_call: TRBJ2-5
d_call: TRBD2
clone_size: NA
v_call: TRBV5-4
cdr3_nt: TGTGCCAGCAGTTCCACTAGCGAGGGCGAGACCCAGTACTTC
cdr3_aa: CASSSTSEGETQYF

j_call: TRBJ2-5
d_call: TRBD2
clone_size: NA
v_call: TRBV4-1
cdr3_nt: TGCGCCAGCAGCCAAGAGGGACTAGCGGCCCAAGAGACCCAGTACTTC
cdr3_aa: CASSQEGLAAQETQYF

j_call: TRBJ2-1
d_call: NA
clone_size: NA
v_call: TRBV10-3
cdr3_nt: TGTGCCATCAGTGATAATCTGGGACTGTCGACAATGGGGCAGTTCTTC
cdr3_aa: CAISDNLGLSTMGQFF

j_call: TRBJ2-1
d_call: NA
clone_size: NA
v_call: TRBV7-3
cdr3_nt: TGTGCCAGCAGCCGAGCCGGGGACTACAATGAGCAGTTCTTC
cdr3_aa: CASSRAGDYNEQFF

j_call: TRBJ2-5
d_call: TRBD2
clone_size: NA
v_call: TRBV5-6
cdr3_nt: TGTGCCAGCAGCTTGGTTGTGACTAGCGGAGAGACCCAGTACTTC
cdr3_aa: CASSLVVTSGETQYF

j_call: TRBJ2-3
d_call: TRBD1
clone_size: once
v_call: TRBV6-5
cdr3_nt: TGTGCCAGCAGTTACGGGACAGGGGCAGATACGCAGTATTTT
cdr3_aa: CASSYGTGADTQYF

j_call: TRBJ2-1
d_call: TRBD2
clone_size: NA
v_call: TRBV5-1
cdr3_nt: TGCGCCAGCAGCGCTCCACTAGCGGGAGGGCCCAATGAGCAGTTCTTC
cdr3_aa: CASSAPLAGGPNEQFF

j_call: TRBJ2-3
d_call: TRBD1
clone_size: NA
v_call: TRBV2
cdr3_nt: TGTGCCAGCACTCGGACAGGCCGAAGCACAGATACGCAGTATTTT
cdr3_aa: CASTRTGRSTDTQYF

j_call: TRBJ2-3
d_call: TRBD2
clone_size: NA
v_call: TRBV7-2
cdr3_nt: TGTGCCAGCGGGGGACTAGCGGGAGTCACAGATACGCAGTATTTT
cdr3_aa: CASGGLAGVTDTQYF

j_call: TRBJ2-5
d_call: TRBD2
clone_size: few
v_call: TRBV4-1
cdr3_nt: TGCGCCAGCAGCCCAAGTATACTAGCGGGATTCAGATTCAGGAAGGAGACCCAGTACTTC
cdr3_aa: CASSPSILAGFRFRKETQYF

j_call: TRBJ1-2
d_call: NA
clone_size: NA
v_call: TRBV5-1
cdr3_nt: TGCGCCAGCAGCTATGGCAATGGTAACTATGGCTACACCTTC
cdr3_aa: CASSYGNGNYGYTF

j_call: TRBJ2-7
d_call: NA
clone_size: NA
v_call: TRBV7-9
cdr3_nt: TGTGCCAGCAGCCGCGGGACAGAGACCTACGAGCAGTACTTC
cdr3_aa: CASSRGTETYEQYF